This is a list of T cell receptor beta chains from one sample in a study of blood T cell repertoires in COVID-19. Using immunoSEQ multiplex PCR, the repertoire was profiled, and TCRdb retains in-frame clones only, with some absent. Among under 60,000 clones listed, around 90% were seen once. Sequencing used peripheral blood. The receptor set was obtained from a human donor with acute or convalescent COVID-19. The donor label of this sample is uncertain. Both conserved end residues are part of each CDR3. Each record gives: V gene, CDR3 length, clone size, D gene, J gene, CDR3 protein, CDR3 DNA. A D gene is named only where the DNA matches it firmly. The size entry is marked missing in some rows and otherwise reads once, few, many or a size class.

v_gene: TRBV6-5
len: 13
abundance: -
d_gene: -
j_gene: TRBJ2-1
CDR3aa: CASKNSIWDEQFF
CDR3nt: TGTGCCAGCAAGAACAGCATTTGGGATGAGCAGTTCTTC

v_gene: TRBV5-5
len: 16
abundance: -
d_gene: TRBD2
j_gene: TRBJ2-2
CDR3aa: CASSLGLAGVTGELFF
CDR3nt: TGTGCCAGCAGCTTGGGGCTAGCGGGGGTAACCGGGGAGCTGTTTTTT

v_gene: TRBV9
len: 15
abundance: -
d_gene: TRBD1
j_gene: TRBJ1-4
CDR3aa: CASSPMGQGGEKLFF
CDR3nt: TGTGCCAGCAGCCCGATGGGACAGGGCGGCGAAAAACTGTTTTTT

v_gene: TRBV5-4
len: 14
abundance: -
d_gene: -
j_gene: TRBJ2-1
CDR3aa: CASGRQGGLREQFF
CDR3nt: TGTGCCAGCGGGCGTCAGGGGGGTTTGAGGGAGCAGTTCTTC

v_gene: TRBV3-1/TRBV3-2
len: 14
abundance: -
d_gene: -
j_gene: TRBJ1-2
CDR3aa: CASTQRGGNYGYTF
CDR3nt: TGTGCCAGCACCCAAAGGGGGGGTAACTATGGCTACACCTTC

v_gene: TRBV30
len: 15
abundance: -
d_gene: TRBD1
j_gene: TRBJ1-5
CDR3aa: CAWSARQGPGQPQHF
CDR3nt: TGTGCCTGGAGTGCGAGACAGGGCCCCGGTCAGCCCCAGCATTTT

v_gene: TRBV2
len: 13
abundance: -
d_gene: -
j_gene: TRBJ2-2
CDR3aa: CASRGGLTGELFF
CDR3nt: TGTGCCAGCAGAGGCGGGCTCACCGGGGAGCTGTTTTTT

v_gene: TRBV9
len: 12
abundance: -
d_gene: -
j_gene: TRBJ2-5
CDR3aa: CASSPYPGTQYF
CDR3nt: TGTGCCAGCAGCCCTTACCCCGGGACCCAGTACTTC

v_gene: TRBV10-2
len: 20
abundance: -
d_gene: TRBD2
j_gene: TRBJ2-3
CDR3aa: CASTTPGLAGGPRHTDTQYF
CDR3nt: TGCGCCAGCACCACCCCGGGGCTAGCGGGGGGGCCGCGGCACACAGATACGCAGTATTTT

v_gene: TRBV7-2
len: 17
abundance: -
d_gene: TRBD2
j_gene: TRBJ2-1
CDR3aa: CASSLSRDYLSYNEQFF
CDR3nt: TGTGCCAGCAGCCTCTCCAGGGACTACCTCTCCTACAATGAGCAGTTCTTC

v_gene: TRBV19
len: 17
abundance: -
d_gene: TRBD1
j_gene: TRBJ2-3
CDR3aa: CASSAQSGQGSTDTQYF
CDR3nt: TGTGCCAGTAGTGCCCAGTCCGGACAGGGGAGCACAGATACGCAGTATTTT

v_gene: TRBV10-2
len: 13
abundance: few
d_gene: TRBD1
j_gene: TRBJ1-2
CDR3aa: CASGDRGDYGYTF
CDR3nt: TGCGCCAGCGGGGACAGGGGAGACTATGGCTACACCTTC

v_gene: TRBV6-4
len: 16
abundance: -
d_gene: TRBD2
j_gene: TRBJ2-1
CDR3aa: CASSDRGTSGGNEQFF
CDR3nt: TGTGCCAGCAGTGACCGCGGGACTAGCGGAGGGAATGAGCAGTTCTTC

v_gene: TRBV3-1/TRBV3-2
len: 16
abundance: -
d_gene: TRBD1
j_gene: TRBJ2-7
CDR3aa: CASSQVRTGGSYEQYF
CDR3nt: TGTGCCAGCAGCCAAGTGAGGACAGGGGGTTCCTACGAGCAGTACTTC

v_gene: TRBV5-1
len: 16
abundance: few
d_gene: TRBD2
j_gene: TRBJ2-1
CDR3aa: CASSLSGGRAEGEQFF
CDR3nt: TGCGCCAGCAGCTTGAGCGGCGGGAGGGCCGAGGGTGAGCAGTTCTTC

v_gene: TRBV5-1
len: 14
abundance: -
d_gene: TRBD2
j_gene: TRBJ2-1
CDR3aa: CASRTGLAGNEQFF
CDR3nt: TGCGCCAGCAGAACGGGACTAGCGGGGAATGAGCAGTTCTTC

v_gene: TRBV29-1
len: 13
abundance: once
d_gene: -
j_gene: TRBJ2-7
CDR3aa: CSVELAESYEQYF
CDR3nt: TGCAGCGTTGAATTGGCGGAGAGCTACGAGCAGTACTTC

v_gene: TRBV5-4
len: 14
abundance: -
d_gene: -
j_gene: TRBJ2-1
CDR3aa: CASSKNSRTNEQFF
CDR3nt: TGTGCCAGCAGTAAGAACTCCAGGACAAATGAGCAGTTCTTC

v_gene: TRBV5-5
len: 14
abundance: -
d_gene: -
j_gene: TRBJ2-3
CDR3aa: CASSPQGLEATQYF
CDR3nt: TGTGCCAGCAGCCCCCAGGGGCTAGAAGCTACGCAGTATTTT

v_gene: TRBV19
len: 14
abundance: -
d_gene: -
j_gene: TRBJ1-2
CDR3aa: CASTVTGSNYGYTF
CDR3nt: TGTGCCAGTACCGTGACGGGAAGTAACTATGGCTACACCTTC

v_gene: TRBV10-3
len: 14
abundance: -
d_gene: -
j_gene: TRBJ1-1
CDR3aa: CAISDSGQSTEAFF
CDR3nt: TGTGCCATCAGTGATTCTGGACAGTCTACTGAAGCTTTCTTT

v_gene: TRBV5-1
len: 14
abundance: -
d_gene: -
j_gene: TRBJ2-3
CDR3aa: CASSSLASTDTQYF
CDR3nt: TGCGCCAGCAGCTCTCTAGCGAGCACAGATACGCAGTATTTT

v_gene: TRBV11-2
len: 18
abundance: -
d_gene: TRBD2
j_gene: TRBJ2-3
CDR3aa: CASSLLQTSGRAGDTQYF
CDR3nt: TGTGCCAGCAGCTTACTCCAGACTAGCGGGAGGGCCGGAGATACGCAGTATTTT

v_gene: TRBV18
len: 17
abundance: -
d_gene: -
j_gene: TRBJ1-4
CDR3aa: CASSPLIQSETNEKLFF
CDR3nt: TGTGCCAGCTCACCACTAATACAGTCGGAAACTAATGAAAAACTGTTTTTT

v_gene: TRBV12-5
len: 13
abundance: -
d_gene: TRBD1
j_gene: TRBJ1-1
CDR3aa: CASASDRGSEAFF
CDR3nt: TGTGCTAGTGCTTCCGACAGGGGGTCTGAAGCTTTCTTT

v_gene: TRBV19
len: 15
abundance: -
d_gene: TRBD1
j_gene: TRBJ2-5
CDR3aa: CASSTYRGLQETQYF
CDR3nt: TGTGCCAGTAGTACCTACAGGGGTTTGCAAGAGACCCAGTACTTC